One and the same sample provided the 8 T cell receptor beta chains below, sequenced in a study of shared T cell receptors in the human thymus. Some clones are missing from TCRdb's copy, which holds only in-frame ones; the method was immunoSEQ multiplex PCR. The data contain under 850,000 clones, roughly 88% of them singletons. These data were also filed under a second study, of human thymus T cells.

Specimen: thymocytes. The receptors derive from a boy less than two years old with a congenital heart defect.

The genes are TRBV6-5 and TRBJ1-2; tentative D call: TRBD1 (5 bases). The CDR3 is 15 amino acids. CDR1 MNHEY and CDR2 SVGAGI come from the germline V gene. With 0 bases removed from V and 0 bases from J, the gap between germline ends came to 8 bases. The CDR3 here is CASSYSGTSNYGYTF. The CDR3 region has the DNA TGTGCCAGCAGTTACTCCGGGACTTCTAACTATGGCTACACCTTC.

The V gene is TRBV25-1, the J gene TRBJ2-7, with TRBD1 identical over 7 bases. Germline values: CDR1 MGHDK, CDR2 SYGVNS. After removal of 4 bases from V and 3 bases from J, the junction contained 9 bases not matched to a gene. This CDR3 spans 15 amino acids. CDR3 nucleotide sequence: TGTGCCAGCAGTGTCCGACAGGGAAGGGGCTACGAGCAGTACTTC. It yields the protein CASSVRQGRGYEQYF.

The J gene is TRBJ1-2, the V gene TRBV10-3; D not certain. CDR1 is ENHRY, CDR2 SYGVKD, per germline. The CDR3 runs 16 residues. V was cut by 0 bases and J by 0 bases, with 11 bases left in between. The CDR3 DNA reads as TGTGCCATCAGTGAGTCGGTTGGGCAGACTAACTATGGCTACACCTTC. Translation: CAISESVGQTNYGYTF.

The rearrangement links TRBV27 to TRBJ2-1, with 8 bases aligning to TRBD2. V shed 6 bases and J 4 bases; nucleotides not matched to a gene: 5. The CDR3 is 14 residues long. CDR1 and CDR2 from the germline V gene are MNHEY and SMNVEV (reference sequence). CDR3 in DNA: TGTGCCAGCAGCTACCAGCGGGAGTACAATGAGCAGTTCTTC. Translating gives CASSYQREYNEQFF.

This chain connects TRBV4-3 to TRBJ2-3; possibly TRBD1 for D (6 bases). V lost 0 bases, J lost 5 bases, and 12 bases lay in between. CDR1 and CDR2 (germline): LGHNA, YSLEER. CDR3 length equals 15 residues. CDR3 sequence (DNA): TGCGCCAGCAGCCAAGAATGCAGGGGTAAAGATACGCAGTATTTT. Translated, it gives CASSQECRGKDTQYF.

CDR3 sequence reads: CASSSRWGGTNEKLFF. CDR3 DNA sequence: TGTGCCAGCAGTTCCCGCTGGGGGGGGACTAATGAAAAACTGTTTTTT. V is TRBV7-9 and J is TRBJ1-4; tentatively, D is TRBD1 (5 bases). V shed 6 bases and J shed 2 bases, with 16 bases lying between them. The CDR3 spans 16 residues. Germline V gene lookup returns CDR1 SEHNR and CDR2 FQNEAQ (reference sequence).

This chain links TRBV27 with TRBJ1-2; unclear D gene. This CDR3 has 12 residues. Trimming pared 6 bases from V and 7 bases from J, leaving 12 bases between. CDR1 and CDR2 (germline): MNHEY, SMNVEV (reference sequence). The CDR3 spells CASRQGRVGYTF. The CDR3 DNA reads TGTGCCAGCAGACAAGGGCGGGTTGGCTACACCTTC.

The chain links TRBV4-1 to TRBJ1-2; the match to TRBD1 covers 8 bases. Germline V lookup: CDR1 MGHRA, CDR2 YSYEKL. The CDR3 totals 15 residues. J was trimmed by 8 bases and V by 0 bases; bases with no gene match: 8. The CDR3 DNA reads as TGCGCCAGCAGCCAAGATCTCAGGGGGCGCAGAGGCTACACCTTC. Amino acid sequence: CASSQDLRGRRGYTF.